The rows below give T cell receptor beta chains drawn from one sample of a study of CD8 T cells in Susac syndrome. TCRdb re-analysed the immunoSEQ multiplex PCR reads in MiXCR, keeping a single row per CDR3 protein. The sample lists 90,000 to 150,000 distinct CDR3 sequences; about 95% were seen once. The specimen was CD4+ T cells from PBMCs. The receptors stem from a human donor in good health. Each CDR3 is given with its conserved first and last residue. A D gene is named only where the DNA matches it firmly. Only part of the rows carry a size: once, few, many, or a class if the clone is expanded.

j_call v_call clone_size d_call cdr3_nt cdr3_aa
TRBJ1-1 TRBV7-3 NA NA TGTGCCAGCAGCTTAACGAACACGAGGGACACTGAAGCTTTCTTT CASSLTNTRDTEAFF
TRBJ2-2 TRBV2 NA NA TGTGCCAGCAGGGCTGACAGGACGAACACCGGGGAGCTGTTTTTT CASRADRTNTGELFF
TRBJ2-7 TRBV15 few NA TGTGCCACCAGCAGAGACGCGGTCTACGAGCAGTACTTC CATSRDAVYEQYF
TRBJ2-1 TRBV2 NA TRBD1 TGTGCCAGCAGTCCAGACAGGGTAAGGGATGAGCAGTTCTTC CASSPDRVRDEQFF
TRBJ1-4 TRBV7-9 NA TRBD1 TGTGCCAGCAGCTTGACAGGGGGCGAGGAAAAACTGTTTTTT CASSLTGGEEKLFF
TRBJ2-3 TRBV7-2 NA NA TGTGCCAGCAGCCCCTACGGGGGTACGCAGTATTTT CASSPYGGTQYF
TRBJ1-1 TRBV3-1 NA NA TGTGCCAGCAGCCCTCAGACAGGAGGGACTGAAGCTTTCTTT CASSPQTGGTEAFF
TRBJ2-7 TRBV6-6 NA NA TGTGCCAGCAGCCTATCCGGGGGACACGGTTCCTACGAGCAGTACTTC CASSLSGGHGSYEQYF
TRBJ2-1 TRBV27 NA TRBD2 TGTGCCGGCTACCCGACATCTAGCGGGAGGCTCTACAATGAGCAGTTCTTC CAGYPTSSGRLYNEQFF
TRBJ2-7 TRBV18 NA TRBD1 TGTGCCAGCTCACCGGGACAGCTCTACGAGCAGTACTTC CASSPGQLYEQYF
TRBJ1-2 TRBV29-1 NA NA TGCAGCGCCCCCTCTGGGGTGTCTGGCTACACCTTC CSAPSGVSGYTF
TRBJ2-1 TRBV2 NA NA TGTGCCAGCAGTGTCGGACCCATTGAGCAGTTCTTC CASSVGPIEQFF
TRBJ1-2 TRBV3-1 NA NA TGTGCCAGCAGCCAAGGAGGAGGAGCAGGGTTGAGGAACTATGGCTACACCTTC CASSQGGGAGLRNYGYTF